This TCR beta chain emerged from a study of cytomegalovirus exposure and HLA in healthy donors. Study-level results: Overall, roughly 170 TCR beta chains were annotated as cytomegalovirus-associated. It was reportedly the case that the classifier diagnosed cytomegalovirus status with high specificity and sensitivity.

The CDR3 has 15 amino acids. The ends lost 5 bases at V and 1 base at J; junction bases unmatched: 4. Looked up from germline, CDR1 is SGHAT and CDR2 is FQNNGV. In the case of this clone: Its specificity is unknown.

TCRdb's copy holds only in-frame clones and misses some; the assay was immunoSEQ multiplex PCR. The repertoire holds 160,000 or so clones, with approximately 87% as singletons. This TCR was recovered from a woman aged 25 to 45 in good health and CMV-seronegative. The V call is TRBV11-2, the J call TRBJ2-1; TRBD2 matches 8 bases. Sequenced input: PBMCs. The CDR3 coding sequence is TGTGCCAGCAGCGAACGGGGGGGGTCCTACAATGAGCAGTTCTTC. It encodes CASSERGGSYNEQFF.